This is a list of T cell receptor beta chains from one sample in a study of blood T cell repertoires in COVID-19. TCRdb's copy holds only in-frame clones and misses some; the assay was immunoSEQ multiplex PCR. Of approximately 160,000 clones listed, around 82% are singletons. Input material: peripheral blood. The receptor source for this set is a man aged 18 to 35 with active or convalescent COVID-19. Each CDR3 is given with its conserved first and last residue. Fields, in order: J gene, V gene, D gene, CDR3 length, CDR3 DNA, CDR3 protein. A D gene is named only where the DNA matches it firmly.

J: TRBJ1-1
V: TRBV15
D: -
length: 13
DNA: TGTGCCACCAGCAGGCGGGAGGGGAGACAAGCTTTCTTT
CDR3: CATSRREGRQAFF

J: TRBJ2-1
V: TRBV25-1
D: TRBD2
length: 16
DNA: TGTGCCAGCAGTCCAAGACTAGCGGGAGATTCGGATGAGCAGTTCTTC
CDR3: CASSPRLAGDSDEQFF

J: TRBJ1-2
V: TRBV19
D: -
length: 13
DNA: TGTGCCAGTAGTATGGGTCAGGGCTATGGCTACACCTTC
CDR3: CASSMGQGYGYTF

J: TRBJ1-4
V: TRBV6-5
D: -
length: 14
DNA: TGTGCCAGCACCCCAATGAGGGTGACTGAAAAACTGTTTTTT
CDR3: CASTPMRVTEKLFF

J: TRBJ2-5
V: TRBV27
D: TRBD2
length: 19
DNA: TGTGCCAGCTCCCCCGGGACTAGCGGGGGGGCGGGTTTCCAAGAGACCCAGTACTTC
CDR3: CASSPGTSGGAGFQETQYF

J: TRBJ2-5
V: TRBV2
D: -
length: 14
DNA: TGTGCCAGCAGTGTAGGTGGACAGCAAGAGACCCAGTACTTC
CDR3: CASSVGGQQETQYF

J: TRBJ2-1
V: TRBV19
D: TRBD2
length: 16
DNA: TGTGCCAGTAGTACGTCCGGGGGGTCCGGGACTAGCGAGCAGTTCTTC
CDR3: CASSTSGGSGTSEQFF

J: TRBJ2-7
V: TRBV11-2
D: TRBD1
length: 13
DNA: TGTGCCAGCAGCCAGACAGGGCCCCACGAGCAGTACTTC
CDR3: CASSQTGPHEQYF

J: TRBJ1-1
V: TRBV5-6
D: -
length: 14
DNA: TGTGCCAGCAGCTTACGCGTCGGGAACACTGAAGCTTTCTTT
CDR3: CASSLRVGNTEAFF

J: TRBJ1-5
V: TRBV2
D: -
length: 19
DNA: TGTGCCAGCAGTGAAGCCGGGACAAGGTGGGGTAGGGGGAATCAGCCCCAGCATTTT
CDR3: CASSEAGTRWGRGNQPQHF

J: TRBJ1-4
V: TRBV6-5
D: -
length: 12
DNA: TGTGCCAGCAGTTACTCCGGTGAAAAACTGTTTTTT
CDR3: CASSYSGEKLFF